One and the same sample provided the 21 T cell receptor beta chains below, sequenced in a study of T cell responses to AZD1222 COVID-19 vaccine. Libraries were prepared by immunoSEQ multiplex PCR; TCRdb keeps only in-frame clonotypes and omits some of them. The profile shows over 110,000 clones, approximately 90% of them singletons. The sequencing here drew on peripheral blood, taken on day 0 of AZD1222 vaccination. These receptor sequences come from an adult in good health.

The genes are TRBV27 and TRBJ1-5; possible D gene TRBD1, 6 bases. The V and J ends lost 6 bases and 6 bases respectively, with 15 bases between them. CDR1 is MNHEY and CDR2 is SMNVEV in the germline V gene (reference sequence). This CDR3 region has 14 residues. Written as DNA, the CDR3 is TGTGCCAGCAGCGCGGGGGGGCGGAGTCAGCCCCAGCATTTT. Amino acids: CASSAGGRSQPQHF.

The rearrangement links TRBV7-3 to TRBJ1-1; no clear D. Trimming took off 5 bases at V and 2 bases at J, with 9 bases between the two ends. This CDR3 is built from 13 residues. The germline V gene encodes CDR1 SGHTA and CDR2 FQGTGA. The CDR3 spells CASSLTLNTEAFF. The CDR3 DNA reads TGTGCCAGCAGCCTTACCCTCAACACTGAAGCTTTCTTT.

The rearrangement uses TRBV11-2 and TRBJ2-7, with TRBD1 matching 10 bases. Germline V gene lookup returns CDR1 SGHAT and CDR2 FQNNGV. V dropped 8 bases and J dropped 1; count of bases not matched to a gene: 5. The CDR3 is made up of 14 amino acids. DNA of the CDR3: TGTGCCAGCCGACGACAGGGGGCTTCCTACGAGCAGTACTTC. Translation: CASRRQGASYEQYF.

The V call is TRBV6-6, the J call TRBJ2-2; a weak D match, TRBD2 (6 bases). The V end was cut by 5 bases, the J end by 1 base, with 20 bases between. Germline assignment: CDR1 MNHNY and CDR2 SVGAGI (reference sequence). The CDR3 spans 18 residues. Here the CDR3 DNA reads TGTGCCAGCAGTCTGGGGGGTAGCGGTCCCAAGAACACCGGGGAGCTGTTTTTT. The encoded protein is CASSLGGSGPKNTGELFF.

The V gene is TRBV28, the J gene TRBJ1-1; D call uncertain. CDR1 is MDHEN, CDR2 SYDVKM, per germline. The CDR3 extends over 16 amino acids. The V end lost 5 bases, the J end lost 1 base, and 17 bases lay between the germline ends. Here the CDR3 reads CASSPQPLDKNTEAFF. The DNA for the CDR3 is TGTGCCAGCAGTCCCCAACCCCTCGACAAGAACACTGAAGCTTTCTTT.

V gene TRBV27 combines with J gene TRBJ2-5, with D hard to call. The CDR3 runs 12 residues. The V gene's germline CDR1 is MNHEY and CDR2 SMNVEV (reference sequence). Trimming removed 2 bases at V and 1 base at J, with 2 bases between. CDR3 amino acids: CASSLGQETQYF. Written as DNA, the CDR3 is TGTGCCAGCAGTTTAGGCCAAGAGACCCAGTACTTC.

The chain employs TRBV30 and TRBJ2-5; 7 bases agree with TRBD1. This CDR3 contains 15 residues. In germline, CDR1 is GTSNPN, CDR2 SVGIG (reference sequence). The ends lost 4 bases at V and 0 bases at J; junction bases unmatched: 8. The CDR3 here is CAWTLPDRNQETQYF. CDR3 DNA sequence: TGTGCCTGGACCCTCCCGGACAGGAACCAAGAGACCCAGTACTTC.

The chain has TRBV6-5 and TRBJ2-1, with D hard to call. Deletions cut 4 bases from V and 6 bases from J, with 13 bases between. This CDR3 is 14 amino acids long. Germline CDR1 and CDR2: MNHEY and SVGAGI. This CDR3 reads CASSFSKGFNEQFF. Here the CDR3 DNA reads TGTGCCAGCAGTTTTTCTAAGGGCTTCAATGAGCAGTTCTTC.

This rearrangement joins TRBV7-9 to TRBJ1-5, with a tentative D call TRBD1 (5 bases). Trimming cost V 1 base and J 5 bases, with 6 bases left between them. The CDR3 covers 13 residues. Germline V CDR1 and CDR2: SEHNR, FQNEAQ (reference sequence). This CDR3 is CASSLGGDQPQHF. CDR3 DNA: TGTGCCAGCAGCTTAGGGGGGGATCAGCCCCAGCATTTT. Based on the CDR3 plus reference TRBV7-9 and TRBJ1-5, the full variable domain is DTGVSQNPRHKITKRGQNVTFRCDPISEHNRLYWYRQTLGQGPEFLTYFQNEAQLEKSRLLSDRFSAERPKGSFSTLEIQRTEQGDSAMYLCASSLGGDQPQHFGDGTRLSIL.

The chain carries TRBV9 and TRBJ1-2; 10 bases line up with TRBD1. The CDR3 extends over 17 amino acids. V trimming: 0 bases; J trimming: 4 bases; junction bases outside the gene matches: 9. Germline loops: CDR1 SGDLS, CDR2 YYNGEE. CDR3 bases: TGTGCCAGCAGCGTAGACGGCATGGGGACAGGGGCCTATGGCTACACCTTC. It codes for CASSVDGMGTGAYGYTF.

This clone was seen just once. CDR3 coding DNA: TGTGCCAGCAGCCGTACCGGGACAGGGGGCTACGAGCAGTACTTC. As protein: CASSRTGTGGYEQYF. The J gene is TRBJ2-7, the V gene TRBV5-4; 11 bases match TRBD1. The V segment lost 4 bases and the J segment 3 bases; nucleotides outside the gene matches: 6. Germline V gene lookup returns CDR1 SGHNT and CDR2 YYREEE (reference sequence). The CDR3 has 15 amino acids.

This chain connects TRBV15 to TRBJ1-2; D ambiguous. Germline V gives CDR1 LNHNV, CDR2 YYDKDF (reference sequence). The CDR3 is 13 residues long. The germline V and J ends were trimmed by 0 bases and 4 bases, with 6 bases remaining between them. CDR3 coding DNA: TGTGCCACCAGCAGAGAGGGGATCTATGGCTACACCTTC. Translating it yields CATSREGIYGYTF.

The J gene is TRBJ2-5, the V gene TRBV9; D assignment may be TRBD1 or TRBD2 (6 bases each). The CDR3 runs to 15 residues. CDR1 and CDR2 from the germline V gene are SGDLS and YYNGEE. The V end lost 0 bases, the J end lost 5 bases, and 14 bases lay between the germline ends. The DNA for the CDR3 is TGTGCCAGCAGCGTAGCCGGGGGCGTTGGGGAGACCCAGTACTTC. Encoded protein: CASSVAGGVGETQYF.

This chain links TRBV9 with TRBJ1-5; 9 nucleotides align to TRBD1. Per germline, CDR1 SGDLS and CDR2 YYNGEE. The CDR3 is made up of 15 amino acids. V trimming: 3 bases; J trimming: 7 bases; junction bases outside the gene matches: 8. The CDR3 DNA is TGTGCCAGCAGCGCAACACCGGACAGGGGCCAGCCCCAGCATTTT. Translating it yields CASSATPDRGQPQHF.

The chain carries TRBV4-1 and TRBJ1-2; D ambiguous. Germline CDR1 is MGHRA and CDR2 is YSYEKL. This CDR3 contains 13 residues. V was cut by 3 bases and J by 4 bases, with 9 bases left in between. The CDR3 DNA sequence: TGCGCCAGCAGCCAGGGAGATCGCTATGGCTACACCTTC. Translating it yields CASSQGDRYGYTF.

The chain uses TRBV24-1 and TRBJ2-1; 9 nucleotides line up with TRBD2. This CDR3 contains 15 residues. Trimming cost V 4 bases and J 2 bases; bases outside gene matches: 2. Germline-derived CDR1 and CDR2 are KGHDR and SFDVKD. In nucleotides, the CDR3 is TGTGCCACCAGTGACCCTAGCGGGACCTACAATGAGCAGTTCTTC. This sequence encodes CATSDPSGTYNEQFF.

The chain combines TRBV14 with TRBJ2-5; D call uncertain. The length of the CDR3 is 14 residues. Looked up from germline, CDR1 is SGHDN and CDR2 is FVKESK. With 0 bases removed from V and 5 bases from J, the gap between germline ends came to 10 bases. This chain's CDR3 is CASSQELSTETQYF. CDR3 in DNA: TGTGCCAGCAGCCAAGAGCTCTCGACGGAGACCCAGTACTTC.

CDR3 bases: TGCAGCGTTGAAGCGCTTGGACGGAACTATGGCTACACCTTC. It translates to CSVEALGRNYGYTF. The J gene is TRBJ1-2, the V gene TRBV29-1; D unclear. V lost 1 base, J lost 2 bases, and 11 bases lay in between. CDR3 length: 14 residues. Germline-derived CDR1 and CDR2 are SQVTM and ANQGSEA. Full variable domain (remainder filled in from reference TRBV29-1 and TRBJ1-2): SAVISQKPSRDICQRGTSLTIQCQVDSQVTMMFWYRQQPGQSLTLIATANQGSEATYESGFVIDKFPISRPNLTFSTLTVSNMSPEDSSIYLCSVEALGRNYGYTFGSGTRLTVV.

This clone is medium-sized by share. The chain uses TRBV20-1 and TRBJ1-5, with 7 bases matching TRBD1. The CDR3 contains 14 residues. J was trimmed by 7 bases and V by 3 bases; bases with no gene match: 9. Germline CDR1 is DFQATT and CDR2 is SNEGSKA (reference sequence). The CDR3 sequence is CSASNRGPKQPQHF. In DNA, the CDR3 is TGCAGTGCTAGTAACAGGGGACCGAAGCAGCCCCAGCATTTT.

The sample holds one count of this clone. This chain uses TRBV30 with TRBJ1-1, with a weak D call TRBD1 (6 bases). The CDR3 is made up of 13 amino acids. The V and J ends lost 4 bases and 3 bases respectively, with 12 bases between them. The germline CDR1 and CDR2 sequences are GTSNPN and SVGIG (reference sequence). This CDR3 is CAWTIGGHTEAFF. The DNA of the CDR3 is TGTGCCTGGACAATTGGGGGGCACACTGAAGCTTTCTTT. Filled out from reference TRBV30 and TRBJ1-1, the complete variable domain reads SQTIHQWPATLVQPVGSPLSLECTVEGTSNPNLYWYRQAAGRGLQLLFYSVGIGQISSEVPQNLSASRPQDRQFILSSKKLLLSDSGFYLCAWTIGGHTEAFFGQGTRLTVV.

The chain has TRBV15 and TRBJ2-7; possibly TRBD1 for D (5 bases). The CDR3 is made up of 14 amino acids. The germline V gene encodes CDR1 LNHNV and CDR2 YYDKDF (reference sequence). V was trimmed by 5 bases and J by 5 bases, leaving 16 bases between them. The CDR3 reads CATSLQQGLDEQYF. CDR3 nucleotides: TGTGCCACCAGCCTTCAGCAGGGCCTGGACGAGCAGTACTTC. The entire variable domain, with the rest obtained from reference TRBV15 and TRBJ2-7, is as follows: DAMVIQNPRYQVTQFGKPVTLSCSQTLNHNVMYWYQQKSSQAPKLLFHYYDKDFNNEADTPDNFQSRRPNTSFCFLDIRSPGLGDTAMYLCATSLQQGLDEQYFGPGTRLTVT.